This T cell receptor (beta chain) appears in the sequencing data of a study of T cells in tumors after PD-1 blockade. Study information: No patient had prior checkpoint blockade, systemic immunosuppression, or radiotherapy within 4 weeks.

About this clone itself: This sample also contains other DNA sequences that code for the same CDR3.

The CDR3 is 19 residues long. Per germline, CDR1 SNHLY and CDR2 FYNNEI. TCRdb keeps only in-frame clones here, not all; method: immunoSEQ multiplex PCR. Of more than 20,000 clones detected, around 80% appear once; the ten largest clones hold 20% to 30%. The starting material was PBMCs, obtained before anti-PD-1 treatment. The rearrangement uses TRBV2 and TRBJ2-1, with 9 bases lining up with TRBD2. This TCR was sampled from a human donor with basal cell carcinoma. The CDR3 coding sequence is TGTCCCCGCAGTGACGGGTGGGCGCGGGAGGGGAGCTCCTACAATGAGCAGTTCTTC. This gives the protein CPRSDGWAREGSSYNEQFF.